This is a list of T cell receptor beta chains from one sample in a study of Graves' ophthalmopathy and Graves' hyperthyroidism. TCRdb itself ran the multiplex PCR reads through MiXCR, one entry per CDR3 protein. The table includes a few hundred thousand distinct CDR3 sequences, about 35% detected once. Sequenced input: peripheral blood or thyroid tissue (not recorded which). These receptors were taken from an adult man with Graves' hyperthyroidism. Each CDR3 is given with its conserved first and last residue. The D gene is left open where the match is weak. Clone size is stated in some rows and not others, as once, few, many or a class when expanded.

D gene	V gene	J gene	clone size	CDR3 DNA	CDR3 protein
TRBD2	TRBV20-1	TRBJ2-7	-	TGCAGTGCTAGAGCGGGGGGGAGGGGCTCCTACGAGCAGTACTTC	CSARAGGRGSYEQYF
-	TRBV29-1	TRBJ1-5	-	TGCAGCGTAGGCGGGGGTAGCAATCAGCCCCAGCATTTT	CSVGGGSNQPQHF
TRBD1	TRBV9	TRBJ1-6	many	TGTGCCAGCAGCGTCACAGGGGGCGTTTCACCCCTCCACTTT	CASSVTGGVSPLHF
-	TRBV7-2	TRBJ2-1	many	TGTGCCAGCAGCTTAGAAAGAAATGAGCAGTTCTTC	CASSLERNEQFF
-	TRBV15	TRBJ2-5	-	TGTGCCACCAGCAGCCCTGTAGGGGAAGAGACCCAGTACTTC	CATSSPVGEETQYF
-	TRBV25-1	TRBJ1-1	-	TGTGCCAGCAGTGAATGGGGCAGGTCCAACACTGAAGCTTTCTTT	CASSEWGRSNTEAFF
-	TRBV29-1	TRBJ2-7	many	TGCAGCGTCCGGGACACCGGCTACGAGCAGTACTTC	CSVRDTGYEQYF
-	TRBV29-1	TRBJ2-7	many	TGCAGCGTTGACCTTAGGGACCTCTCCTACGAGCAGTACTTC	CSVDLRDLSYEQYF
TRBD1	TRBV12-3/TRBV12-4	TRBJ1-4	-	TGTGCCAGCAGTTCTAACAGGGGGTCAGTAAATGAAAAACTGTTTTTT	CASSSNRGSVNEKLFF
-	TRBV2	TRBJ1-5	-	TGTGCCAGCAGTGCAGACAGGAGCTACGAGCCCCAGCATTTT	CASSADRSYEPQHF
-	TRBV7-9	TRBJ1-4	once	TGTGCCAGCAGCTGTGGGCAGAATAATGAAAAACTGTTTTTT	CASSCGQNNEKLFF
-	TRBV5-6	TRBJ1-1	many	TGTGCCAGCAGCTTGGGAGGGGGTATCACTGAAGCTTTCTTT	CASSLGGGITEAFF
TRBD1	TRBV29-1	TRBJ1-2	many	TGCAGCGTCCTAGGGGGCCCTAACTATGGCTACACCTTC	CSVLGGPNYGYTF
TRBD2	TRBV12-3/TRBV12-4	TRBJ2-7	many	TGTGCCAGCAGTCCTAGCGGGGCCTACGAGCAGTACTTC	CASSPSGAYEQYF
TRBD1	TRBV9	TRBJ1-6	many	TGTGCCAGCAGCGTAGCACAGGGGGCTAACAATTCACCCCTCCACTTT	CASSVAQGANNSPLHF
-	TRBV10-1	TRBJ1-3	once	TGCGCCAGCAGTGAGGGTTCGAACACCATATATTTT	CASSEGSNTIYF
-	TRBV3-1	TRBJ1-5	-	TGTGCCAGCAGCCAGCACAATCAGCCCCAGCATTTT	CASSQHNQPQHF
-	TRBV28	TRBJ1-5	-	TGTGCCAGCAGTTTAGCGGGTTACAGTCAGCCCCAGCATTTT	CASSLAGYSQPQHF
-	TRBV6-4	TRBJ2-2	-	TGTGCCAGCAGTGACTCAGCGACCGGGGAGCTGTTTTTT	CASSDSATGELFF
TRBD2	TRBV11-2	TRBJ2-5	many	TGTGCCAGCAGGGGTGCTAGCGGGACCCACCAAGAGACCCAGTACTTC	CASRGASGTHQETQYF
-	TRBV5-1	TRBJ2-3	-	TGCGCCAGCAGCTTGGGACTCCCCACAGATACGCAGTATTTT	CASSLGLPTDTQYF
TRBD2	TRBV29-1	TRBJ2-1	-	TGCAGCGTTGAGAGACTAGCGGCTTACAATGAGCAGTTCTTC	CSVERLAAYNEQFF
TRBD2	TRBV7-8	TRBJ2-5	few	TGTGCCAGCAGCCCTAGCGGGAGTCGAGAGACCCAGTACTTC	CASSPSGSRETQYF
-	TRBV7-2	TRBJ1-5	many	TGTGCCAGCAGCTTAGTGCCCTCTTTCGTGGTGAGCAATCAGCCCCAGCATTTT	CASSLVPSFVVSNQPQHF
TRBD1	TRBV15	TRBJ2-7	-	TGTGCCACCAGCAGTAGGACAGGGGACGTCGAGCAGTACTTC	CATSSRTGDVEQYF
-	TRBV7-2	TRBJ1-1	few	TGTGCCAGCAGCGTAAATCAGGGGATCGCGTACACTGAAGCTTTCTTT	CASSVNQGIAYTEAFF
-	TRBV10-1	TRBJ2-7	many	TGCGCCAGCAGTGAAGGGGGGCGCGTTTACGAGCAGTACTTC	CASSEGGRVYEQYF
-	TRBV10-3	TRBJ1-1	-	TGTGCCATCAGTGTGCACCTGGTTAACACTGAGGCTTTCTTT	CAISVHLVNTEAFF
TRBD2	TRBV28	TRBJ2-5	-	TGTGCCAGCAGTGCTCTTAGCGGGGGGGCTAAAGAGACCCAGTACTTC	CASSALSGGAKETQYF
TRBD2	TRBV5-6	TRBJ2-5	-	TGTGCCGGCAGCTTAAATAGCGGGGGTGGGGAGACCCAGTACTTC	CAGSLNSGGGETQYF
-	TRBV20-1	TRBJ2-5	many	TGCAGTGCTAGACATGGACAGAAAGAGACCCAGTACTTC	CSARHGQKETQYF
-	TRBV7-2	TRBJ2-1	few	TGTGCCAGCAGCTTAGGTTTTTACAATGAGCAGTTCTTC	CASSLGFYNEQFF
-	TRBV15	TRBJ1-4	-	TGTGCCACCAGGAGACGGGAGGCTAGTGAAAAACTGTTTTTT	CATRRREASEKLFF
TRBD1	TRBV12-3/TRBV12-4	TRBJ2-5	-	TGTGCCAGCAGCCGGACGGGACAGGGGGGAGAGACCCAGTACTTC	CASSRTGQGGETQYF
-	TRBV2	TRBJ1-2	-	TGTGCCAGCACCGCGGGGAACTATGGCTACACCTTC	CASTAGNYGYTF
-	TRBV10-3	TRBJ1-1	many	TGTGCCATCAGCCTATCAGGGAACACTGAAGCTTTCTTT	CAISLSGNTEAFF
TRBD2	TRBV20-1	TRBJ2-7	many	TGCAGTGCTAGAATCCCGTTGCGGGGGGCGCACTACGAGCAGTACTTC	CSARIPLRGAHYEQYF
-	TRBV24-1	TRBJ1-6	many	TGTGCCACCGCGCGGGGGGCGAGTTCACCCCTCCACTTT	CATARGASSPLHF
TRBD2	TRBV9	TRBJ2-7	-	TGTGCCAGCAGCGACGTCCACGGGGGGGGCACAGATACGCAGTACTTC	CASSDVHGGGTDTQYF
-	TRBV13	TRBJ1-2	few	TGTGCCAGCAGCTTAAGTGATGAAGAAGGGGGACGTTATGGCTACACCTTC	CASSLSDEEGGRYGYTF
-	TRBV2	TRBJ2-7	-	TGTGCCAGCAGCACCATTCTATACAATGAGCAGTACTTC	CASSTILYNEQYF
-	TRBV29-1	TRBJ1-1	-	TGCAGCGTTGCTAGACAGAGGGACACTGAAGCTTTCTTT	CSVARQRDTEAFF
-	TRBV28	TRBJ1-2	many	TGTGCCAGCAATTATTATGGCTACACCTTC	CASNYYGYTF
TRBD1	TRBV29-1	TRBJ2-7	-	TGCAGCAGTCAAGGACAGGGTCCGGGGGCCTACGAGCAGTACTTC	CSSQGQGPGAYEQYF
-	TRBV7-2	TRBJ2-2	few	TGTGCCAGCAGCCCGGTGGTGGCTTTCCTGGGAAACACCGGGGAGCTGTTTTTT	CASSPVVAFLGNTGELFF